This T cell receptor beta chain was observed in a study of T-cell memory formation after mild COVID-19. This clonotype was observed a handful of times. In TCRdb, the 5' RACE reads were re-called with MiXCR into one record per CDR3 protein. Of roughly 600,000 distinct CDR3 sequences in the sample, more than 15% were seen once. The V gene's germline CDR1 is SGHDN and CDR2 FVKESK. This CDR3 is built from 11 residues. Between the trimmed V and J ends, which lost 2 bases and 10 bases, there was a span of 6 bases. This chain links TRBV14 with TRBJ2-1, with D hard to call. The TCR comes from an adult woman who had mild COVID-19 (a few samples of this study predate the infection). Cell type and time point are not known. Source material: PBMCs or a T cell subset sorted from them (not recorded which). The CDR3 DNA reads as TGTGCCAGCAGCCAACCAAGGGAGCAGTTCTTC. Translated, it gives CASSQPREQFF.